This T cell receptor (beta chain) stems from a study of shared clonotypes between healthy human individuals. Findings and caveats of the study: When naive CD4 clonotypes were compared across a few donors, about 4.9% were shared.

With respect to this clone: The antigen remains undetermined.

CDR1 SGHTA and CDR2 FQGNSA come from the germline V gene. This CDR3 region has 16 residues. Trimming took 5 bases from V and 5 from J; bases not matched to a gene: 9. Measured with immunoSEQ multiplex PCR; TCRdb has only the in-frame clones, and not every one. The sample contains approximately 980,000 clones, around 80% of which appear only once. Source material: memory CD4+ T cells sorted from blood. As to subset: CD45RA-negative fraction. This clonotype originated in a man between 18 and 35 years old in good health. The V call is TRBV7-2, the J call TRBJ2-2; 9 nucleotides match TRBD1. Written as DNA, the CDR3 is TGTGCCAGCAGCAGCAACAGGGGGCGAAAGACCGGGGAGCTGTTTTTT. The encoded protein is CASSSNRGRKTGELFF.